Listed below are T cell receptor beta chains from one sample, sequenced in a study of cytotoxic CD8 clonotypes in ibrutinib-treated CLL. Sequencing was performed with immunoSEQ multiplex PCR; in TCRdb, only in-frame clones are kept and a portion is missing. This sample carries approximately 200,000 clones, 72% of them seen once, and the ten largest clones take 13%. Source: PBMCs, taken after 24 months of ibrutinib treatment. These receptor sequences come from a human donor with chronic lymphocytic leukemia. The CDR3 runs from the conserved cysteine through the conserved F or W. The order of the fields is V gene, J gene, clone size, D gene, CDR3 DNA, CDR3 protein. D genes are given only for firm matches. A clone size is listed for some rows: how often the clone was seen (once, few, many), or a class if it is expanded.

TRBV5-5	TRBJ1-3	few	.	TGTGCCAGCAGCCCGGCGGGGGGTCGCTCTGGAAACACCATATATTTT	CASSPAGGRSGNTIYF
TRBV15	TRBJ1-1	.	.	TGTGCCGGGCGGCTGGGGGAGGAAACTGAAGCTTTCTTT	CAGRLGEETEAFF
TRBV4-1	TRBJ2-1	once	TRBD2	TGCGCCAGCAGCCAAGGATCCCAGGCGGGGGGTAGATACAATGAGCAGTTCTTC	CASSQGSQAGGRYNEQFF
TRBV15	TRBJ1-2	.	.	TGTGCCACCAGCAACTTCCTCGACAGAGCAAACGACTTC	CATSNFLDRANDF
TRBV6-5	TRBJ2-5	.	TRBD2	TGTGCCAGCAGTTACTCGAGCGGGGCCCAGTACTTC	CASSYSSGAQYF
TRBV5-1	TRBJ2-7	.	TRBD2	TGCGCCAGCAGCTCGGGGGGATCGGGCGAGCAGTACTTC	CASSSGGSGEQYF
TRBV7-9	TRBJ1-3	few	.	TGTGCCAGCAGCTTACTGTCAGTCACTGGAAACACCATATATTTT	CASSLLSVTGNTIYF
TRBV27	TRBJ2-1	.	.	TGTGCCAGCAGCCCCTTAGGGGTCTACAATGAGCAGTTCTTC	CASSPLGVYNEQFF
TRBV27	TRBJ2-3	.	.	TGTGCCAGCACCCGGGACCGCGAGGCAGATACGCAGTATTTT	CASTRDREADTQYF
TRBV9	TRBJ2-1	.	TRBD2	TGTGCCAGCAGCGTCGGGGGGGCAGGGCCTGAGCAGTTCTTC	CASSVGGAGPEQFF
TRBV7-9	TRBJ2-1	.	TRBD1	TGTGCCAGCAGCCAAACAGGGGGCGCAAACCCCTACAATGAGCAGTTCTTC	CASSQTGGANPYNEQFF
TRBV9	TRBJ2-7	.	.	TGTGCCAGCAGCGCCGACAGGTACTCCTACGAGCAGTACTTC	CASSADRYSYEQYF
TRBV19	TRBJ2-1	.	.	TGTGCCAGTATGGGACAGGTTAACGTGAGCGGGAGTGACGATGAGCAGTTCTTC	CASMGQVNVSGSDDEQFF
TRBV2	TRBJ2-7	.	.	TGTGCCAGCAGTTATACGGTGGAGCAGTACTTC	CASSYTVEQYF
TRBV15	TRBJ2-7	few	.	TGTGCCACCCGCTACGGTGGCGAGCAGTACTTC	CATRYGGEQYF
TRBV4-2	TRBJ2-1	few	.	TGTGCCAGCAGCCAAGATCGGACAGAGCAGTTCTTC	CASSQDRTEQFF
TRBV28	TRBJ1-1	.	.	TGTGCCAGCCCAGGGAGGGGTCCGAACACTGAAGCTTTCTTT	CASPGRGPNTEAFF
TRBV10-2	TRBJ1-1	.	TRBD1	TGCGCCAGCGTGGACAGGGAGGGTTCCACTGAAGCTTTCTTT	CASVDREGSTEAFF
TRBV7-3	TRBJ1-1	.	.	TGTGCCAGCAGCCCCGGGGTGAGGGGAGCTGAAGCTTTCTTT	CASSPGVRGAEAFF
TRBV18	TRBJ2-2	.	.	TGTGCCAGCTCACCCGCAACCGCGAACACCGGGGAGCTGTTTTTT	CASSPATANTGELFF
TRBV7-2	TRBJ1-2	.	TRBD1	TGTGCCAGCAGCTCCGACAGGGGGGTATATGGCTACACCTTC	CASSSDRGVYGYTF
TRBV18	TRBJ2-3	.	.	TGTGCCAGCTCACCAGGAGGTATCACAGATACGCAGTATTTT	CASSPGGITDTQYF
TRBV6-5	TRBJ2-3	once	TRBD2	TGTGCCAGCAGCTCACCCGCGGGGGGCACAGATACGCAGTATTTT	CASSSPAGGTDTQYF
TRBV7-8	TRBJ2-5	.	.	TGTGCCAGCAGATCCCGAGGGACTCCCGAGCGCGGGACCCAGTACTTC	CASRSRGTPERGTQYF
TRBV7-9	TRBJ2-2	few	.	TGTGCCAGCAGATACTCCCCAGGTCCCCACACCGGGGAGCTGTTTTTT	CASRYSPGPHTGELFF
TRBV11-2	TRBJ2-7	few	TRBD1	TGTGCCAGCAGCTTACAGGGGGCCTACGAGCAGTACTTC	CASSLQGAYEQYF
TRBV7-8	TRBJ2-7	.	TRBD2	TGTGCCAGCAGCAGTCTAGCGGGAGGGTTTTACGAGCAGTACTTC	CASSSLAGGFYEQYF
TRBV7-2	TRBJ1-2	few	.	TGTGCCAGCAACACAGACATTAGCGGCTACACCTTC	CASNTDISGYTF
TRBV15	TRBJ1-3	.	.	TGTGCCACCAGCAGGACAGGCAACTCTGGAAACACCATATATTTT	CATSRTGNSGNTIYF
TRBV2	TRBJ2-6	.	TRBD1	TGTGCCAGCAGGAGGGACAGGGGGACCTCTGGGGCCAACGTCCTGACTTTC	CASRRDRGTSGANVLTF
TRBV5-1	TRBJ2-5	.	TRBD2	TGCGCCAGCACCCGACTAGCGCCTCCAGAGACCCAGTACTTC	CASTRLAPPETQYF
TRBV11-2	TRBJ2-1	few	.	TGTGCCAGCAGCCTGATTGGGACTCCTAAATTCTACAATGAGCAGTTCTTC	CASSLIGTPKFYNEQFF
TRBV28	TRBJ2-2	.	.	TGTGCCAGCAGAGAGGAAAGGGTTGACACCGGGGAGCTGTTTTTT	CASREERVDTGELFF
TRBV27	TRBJ2-3	few	TRBD2	TGTGCCAGCAGTCTCGGACTAGCGGCCACAGATACGCAGTATTTT	CASSLGLAATDTQYF
TRBV15	TRBJ2-5	.	.	TGTGCCACCAGCAGGGACGGATACCAAGAGACCCAGTACTTC	CATSRDGYQETQYF
TRBV7-2	TRBJ1-2	.	.	TGTGCCAGCAGCTTAGAGCAGGGGTATGGCTACACCTTC	CASSLEQGYGYTF
TRBV4-1	TRBJ2-7	.	.	TGCGCCAGCAGCCAAGACGACCGTTACTACGAGCAGTACTTC	CASSQDDRYYEQYF
TRBV7-6	TRBJ2-5	.	.	TGTGCCAGCAGCCCCTTGAGCCAAGAGACCCAGTACTTC	CASSPLSQETQYF
TRBV28	TRBJ2-3	.	TRBD1	TGTGCCAGCAGTTCGCCCGGGACAGCCAGCACAGATACGCAGTATTTT	CASSSPGTASTDTQYF
TRBV2	TRBJ2-7	.	.	TGTGCCAGCACGATCTCCTACGAGCAGTACTTC	CASTISYEQYF
TRBV7-3	TRBJ2-3	.	TRBD2	TGTGCCAGCAGCGCCGCGGGAGTGGCAGATACGCAGTATTTT	CASSAAGVADTQYF
TRBV4-2	TRBJ2-3	.	TRBD2	TGTGCCAGCAGCCAACAAGGGACTAGCGGGATAGATACGCAGTATTTT	CASSQQGTSGIDTQYF
TRBV10-3	TRBJ2-7	.	TRBD2	TGTGCCATCAGTGCGGCTAGCGGGACCTACGAGCAGTACTTC	CAISAASGTYEQYF